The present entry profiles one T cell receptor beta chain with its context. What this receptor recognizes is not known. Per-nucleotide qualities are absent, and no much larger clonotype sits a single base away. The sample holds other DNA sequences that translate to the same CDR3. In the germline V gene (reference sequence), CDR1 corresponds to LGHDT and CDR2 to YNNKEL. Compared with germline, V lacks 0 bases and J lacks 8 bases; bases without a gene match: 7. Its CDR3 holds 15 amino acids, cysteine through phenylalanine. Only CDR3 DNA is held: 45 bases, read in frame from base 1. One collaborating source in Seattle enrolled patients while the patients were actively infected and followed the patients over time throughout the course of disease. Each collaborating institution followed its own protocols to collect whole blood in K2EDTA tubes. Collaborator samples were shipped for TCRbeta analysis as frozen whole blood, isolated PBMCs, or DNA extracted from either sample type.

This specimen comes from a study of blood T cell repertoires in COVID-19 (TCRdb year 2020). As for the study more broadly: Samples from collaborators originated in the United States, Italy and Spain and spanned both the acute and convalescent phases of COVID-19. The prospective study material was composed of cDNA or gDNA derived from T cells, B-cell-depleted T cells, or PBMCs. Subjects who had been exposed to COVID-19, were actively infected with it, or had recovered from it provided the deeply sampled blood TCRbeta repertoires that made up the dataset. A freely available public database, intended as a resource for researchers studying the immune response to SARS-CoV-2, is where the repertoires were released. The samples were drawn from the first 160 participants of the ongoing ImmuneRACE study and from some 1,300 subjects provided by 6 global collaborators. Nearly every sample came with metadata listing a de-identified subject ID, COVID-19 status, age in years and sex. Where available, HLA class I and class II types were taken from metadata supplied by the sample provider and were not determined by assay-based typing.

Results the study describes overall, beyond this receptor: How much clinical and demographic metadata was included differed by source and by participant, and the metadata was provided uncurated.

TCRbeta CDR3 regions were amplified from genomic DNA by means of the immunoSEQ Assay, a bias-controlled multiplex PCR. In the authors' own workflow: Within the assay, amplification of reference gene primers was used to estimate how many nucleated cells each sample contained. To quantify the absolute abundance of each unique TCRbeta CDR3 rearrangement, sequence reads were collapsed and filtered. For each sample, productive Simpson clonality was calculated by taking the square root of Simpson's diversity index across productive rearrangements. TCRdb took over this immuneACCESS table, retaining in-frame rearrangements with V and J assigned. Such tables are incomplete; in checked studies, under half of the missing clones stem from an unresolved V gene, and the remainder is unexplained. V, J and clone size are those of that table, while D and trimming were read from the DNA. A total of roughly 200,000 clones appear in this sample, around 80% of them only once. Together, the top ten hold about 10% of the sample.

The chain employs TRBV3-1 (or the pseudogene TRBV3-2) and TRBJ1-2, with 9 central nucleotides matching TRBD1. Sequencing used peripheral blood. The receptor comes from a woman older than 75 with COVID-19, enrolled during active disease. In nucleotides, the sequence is TGTGCCAGCAGCCAAGATCCCGGGACAGGGTTCGGCTACACCTTC. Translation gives CASSQDPGTGFGYTF.